This TCR beta chain was found in a study of siplizumab effects on memory and regulatory T cells. Findings and limits, study-wide: Alloreactive clones mapping to unstimulated subsets formed only a minor fraction. It seemed that naive T cells were more diverse than memory cells and were major contributors to the alloresponse. There was no confirmation of the suppressive function of proliferating Tregs from siplizumab cultures.

About this clone: Its antigen remains unidentified.

CDR1 and CDR2 (germline): GTSNPN, SVGIG (reference sequence). Trimming removed 0 bases from V and 2 bases from J, with 17 bases in between. The CDR3 consists of 16 residues. Produced via immunoSEQ multiplex PCR; TCRdb's table is partial and in-frame only. The sample shows roughly 100,000 clones, approximately 94% of them seen only once. Sample: CD4+ T cells sorted from blood. This chain uses TRBV30 with TRBJ2-7; no definite D call. The sequence was obtained from a human donor in good health. The chain's CDR3 is CAWSVPRSGGAYEQYF. The DNA for the CDR3 is TGTGCCTGGAGTGTACCTCGGTCGGGTGGAGCCTACGAGCAGTACTTC.